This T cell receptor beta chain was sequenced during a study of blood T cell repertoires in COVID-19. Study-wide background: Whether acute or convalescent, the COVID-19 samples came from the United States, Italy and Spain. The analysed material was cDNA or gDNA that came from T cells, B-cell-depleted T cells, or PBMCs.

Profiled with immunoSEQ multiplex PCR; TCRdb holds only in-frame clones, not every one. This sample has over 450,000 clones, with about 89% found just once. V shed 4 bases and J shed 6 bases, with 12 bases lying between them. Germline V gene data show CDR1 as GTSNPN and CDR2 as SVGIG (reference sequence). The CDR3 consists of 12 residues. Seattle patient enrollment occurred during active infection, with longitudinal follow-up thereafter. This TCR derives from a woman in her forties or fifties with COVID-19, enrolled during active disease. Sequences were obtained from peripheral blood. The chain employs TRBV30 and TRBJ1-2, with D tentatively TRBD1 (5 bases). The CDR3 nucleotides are TGTGCCTGGACCCTAACAGGACATGGCTACACCTTC. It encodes CAWTLTGHGYTF. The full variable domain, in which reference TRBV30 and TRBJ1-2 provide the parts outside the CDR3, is SQTIHQWPATLVQPVGSPLSLECTVEGTSNPNLYWYRQAAGRGLQLLFYSVGIGQISSEVPQNLSASRPQDRQFILSSKKLLLSDSGFYLCAWTLTGHGYTFGSGTRLTVV.